This record looks at one TCR beta chain sequence and its context. The sample belongs to a study of blood T cell repertoires in COVID-19. Germline-derived CDR1 and CDR2 are SGHRS and YFSETQ. The CDR3 spans 14 residues. V shed 4 bases and J shed 11 bases, with 21 bases lying between them. Sequenced by immunoSEQ multiplex PCR; TCRdb stores in-frame clones only, minus some. The sample records about 150,000 clones, 82% being singletons. The J gene is TRBJ1-1, the V gene TRBV5-1; maybe TRBD1 (5 bases). The receptor was derived from a human donor with acute or convalescent COVID-19. The donor label of this sample is uncertain. Sequenced sample: peripheral blood. CDR3 sequence: CASSPDRQGPAAFF. The CDR3 bases are TGCGCCAGCAGCCCCGATCGGCAGGGCCCGGCTGCTTTCTTT.